The 15 T cell receptor beta chains presented below share a single source sample, sequenced in a study of shared clonotypes between healthy human individuals (TCRdb year 2020). Receptor libraries were prepared by the immunoSEQ multiplex PCR assay. Entries here come from immuneACCESS through TCRdb and include only in-frame sequences with V and J called. Some clones fail to appear in such tables; in the studies checked, an unresolved V gene covers under half of the shortfall, and the cause of the remainder is unknown. The sample contains about 510,000 clones, around 79% of them found a single time. Of the sample, around 13% falls within the top ten clones. Sequenced input: PBMCs. The receptor source for this set is a woman aged 40 to 50 in good health. Some clones in this sample may be carry-over from other donors' samples.

This clone was seen a single time. The chain's CDR3 is CASSLENRYEQYF. DNA for the CDR3: TGTGCCAGCAGTCTAGAAAACCGCTACGAGCAGTACTTC. This rearrangement joins TRBV21-1 to TRBJ2-7; TRBD2 was called by the table and not checked on the DNA. TRBV21-1 is assigned pseudogene status. This CDR3 contains 13 residues.

This clone was recorded a few times. This chain links TRBV6-1 with TRBJ2-5, with D possibly matching TRBD2 (6 bases). The CDR3 spans 15 residues. Per the germline V gene, CDR1 is MNHNS and CDR2 is SASEGT. Deletions cut 6 bases from V and 4 bases from J, with 18 bases between. The CDR3 spells CASRGGRRGVETQYF. DNA for the CDR3: TGTGCCAGCAGGGGGGGTAGGAGGGGCGTAGAGACCCAGTACTTC.

The J gene is TRBJ2-5, the V gene TRBV19, with 7 bases fitting TRBD2. CDR1 LNHDA and CDR2 SQIVND come from the germline V gene (reference sequence). Trimming at V came to 2 bases and at J to 4 bases, leaving 4 bases not matched to a gene. The CDR3 runs to 14 residues. The CDR3 loop reads CASSIRAGVETQYF. The CDR3 nucleotides are TGTGCCAGTAGTATACGGGCGGGAGTAGAGACCCAGTACTTC.

The rearrangement joins TRBV27 to TRBJ2-3, with 16 bases that match TRBD2. V lost 3 bases to trimming and J lost 2 bases; unmatched junction nucleotides: 8. CDR1 and CDR2 (germline): MNHEY, SMNVEV (reference sequence). The CDR3 spans 19 residues. The CDR3 protein is CASSFLTGTSGRATDTQYF. CDR3 nucleotide sequence: TGTGCCAGCAGTTTCCTTACCGGGACTAGCGGGAGGGCCACAGATACGCAGTATTTT.

This sequence joins TRBV7-2 and TRBJ2-7; 7 bases align to TRBD2. Per germline, CDR1 SGHTA and CDR2 FQGNSA. The length of the CDR3 is 13 residues. After removal of 4 bases from V and 4 bases from J, the junction contained 4 bases not matched to a gene. The CDR3, as DNA: TGTGCCAGCAGCTACGGGGGAGGGTACGAGCAGTACTTC. It yields the protein CASSYGGGYEQYF.

V is TRBV5-1 and J is TRBJ2-1; the match to TRBD2 covers 8 bases. This CDR3 comprises 15 residues. Germline V gives CDR1 SGHRS, CDR2 YFSETQ. J was trimmed by 6 bases and V by 4 bases; bases with no gene match: 9. The CDR3 loop reads CASSNSAGVGNEQFF. In DNA form, the CDR3 reads TGCGCCAGCAGCAACTCAGCGGGAGTGGGCAATGAGCAGTTCTTC. The full variable domain, completed using reference TRBV5-1 and TRBJ2-1, is KAGVTQTPRYLIKTRGQQVTLSCSPISGHRSVSWYQQTPGQGLQFLFEYFSETQRNKGNFPGRFSGRQFSNSRSEMNVSTLELGDSALYLCASSNSAGVGNEQFFGPGTRLTVL.

V is TRBV19 and J is TRBJ2-2; 10 nucleotides align to TRBD2. The CDR3 length is 17 residues. V was clipped by 1 base and J by 4 bases; unmatched bases: 6. CDR1 LNHDA and CDR2 SQIVND come from the germline V gene (reference sequence). The CDR3 nucleotides are TGTGCCAGTAGTATAGCAGGACTAGCGGATAGCACCGGGGAGCTGTTTTTT. Translating it yields CASSIAGLADSTGELFF.

Remarks on this clone: Other DNA sequences in this sample translate to the same CDR3. The chain has TRBV5-6 and TRBJ2-7; no reliable D call. CDR1 and CDR2 from the germline V gene are SGHDT and YYEEEE. V lost 0 bases and J 3 bases, leaving 10 bases between the germline ends. The CDR3 runs to 14 residues. The CDR3 sequence is CASSLEARNYEQYF. The CDR3 nucleotides read TGTGCCAGCAGCTTGGAGGCTAGAAACTACGAGCAGTACTTC.

This sequence joins TRBV30 and TRBJ2-5, with 7 nucleotides matching TRBD1. V lost 8 bases and J lost 5; bases outside the gene matches: 8. CDR3 size: 12 residues. Germline CDR1 is GTSNPN and CDR2 is SVGIG (reference sequence). The DNA for the CDR3 is TGTGCCGCTACTGACAGGGCGGAGACCCAGTACTTC. Translation: CAATDRAETQYF.

The chain couples TRBV28 to TRBJ2-7; 15 bases are shared with TRBD2. CDR3 length: 16 residues. The V and J ends lost 2 bases and 4 bases, in that order; junction bases with no gene match: 3. Germline-derived CDR1 and CDR2 are MDHEN and SYDVKM. The CDR3 coding sequence is TGTGCCAGCAGTTTAGGGGGGACTAGCGGGAGGTACGAGCAGTACTTC. It yields the protein CASSLGGTSGRYEQYF.

CDR3 loop: CASSATSGYSYEQYF. The CDR3 DNA sequence: TGTGCCAGCAGCGCAACTAGCGGGTACTCCTACGAGCAGTACTTC. The chain combines TRBV11-2 with TRBJ2-7; TRBD2 matches at 9 bases. CDR3 length: 15 residues. The germline CDR1 and CDR2 sequences are SGHAT and FQNNGV. The V segment lost 5 bases and the J segment 0 bases; nucleotides outside the gene matches: 5.

The V gene is TRBV6-6, the J gene TRBJ2-7, with TRBD1 identical over 8 bases. The CDR3 consists of 14 residues. With 6 bases clipped from V and 0 bases from J, the junction kept 4 bases outside the gene matches. The germline V gene has CDR1 MNHNY and CDR2 SVGAGI (reference sequence). The CDR3: CASSLDRVSYEQYF. The CDR3 region has the DNA TGTGCCAGCAGCCTGGACAGGGTCTCCTACGAGCAGTACTTC.

This clone was detected only a few times. The J gene is TRBJ1-2, the V gene TRBV2; D unresolved. Between the trimmed V and J ends, which lost 2 bases and 6 bases, there was a span of 16 bases. The CDR3 is 15 residues long. CDR1 and CDR2 from the germline V gene are SNHLY and FYNNEI. The CDR3: CASSETQSAMDGYTF. The DNA for the CDR3 is TGTGCCAGCAGTGAAACCCAGTCCGCTATGGATGGCTACACCTTC.

J is TRBJ2-5 and V is TRBV28, with D uncertain. Germline V CDR1 and CDR2: MDHEN, SYDVKM. The CDR3 totals 13 residues. V was trimmed by 5 bases and J by 2 bases, leaving 9 bases between them. CDR3 sequence (DNA): TGTGCCAGCAGTAGGACCAGTCAAGAGACCCAGTACTTC. Residues: CASSRTSQETQYF. The whole variable domain, filled in from reference TRBV28 and TRBJ2-5, reads DVKVTQSSRYLVKRTGEKVFLECVQDMDHENMFWYRQDPGLGLRLIYFSYDVKMKEKGDIPEGYSVSREKKERFSLILESASTNQTSMYLCASSRTSQETQYFGPGTRLLVL.

This rearrangement joins TRBV28 to TRBJ2-7; D not certain. This CDR3 is 12 amino acids long. The V gene's germline CDR1 is MDHEN and CDR2 SYDVKM. V lost 3 bases, J lost 6 bases, and 9 bases lay in between. The CDR3: CASSFGLAEQYF. CDR3 in DNA: TGTGCCAGCAGTTTTGGGTTGGCCGAGCAGTACTTC.